Listed here is a single T cell receptor beta chain. The sample originates from a study of cytomegalovirus exposure and HLA in healthy donors. Unmatched junction bases numbered 10, after V lost 5 bases and J lost 8 bases. This CDR3 contains 14 residues. Per the germline V gene, CDR1 is MNHNS and CDR2 is SASEGT. The study ran its PCR with 60 Vbeta and 13 Jbeta primers. Sequencing used immunoSEQ multiplex PCR; TCRdb keeps in-frame clones, though not all of them. The table records about 150,000 clones, 70% to 85% of them present only once. The origin of this receptor is a man aged 45-65 years in good health and CMV-seropositive. Sequencing was performed on PBMCs. The chain carries TRBV6-1 and TRBJ2-7, with 9 bases aligning to TRBD2. CDR3 sequence: CASSLSGTSQKQYF. The CDR3 nucleotides are TGTGCCAGCAGTCTATCCGGGACTAGCCAGAAGCAGTACTTC.